The source of this T cell receptor beta chain is a study of T cells in narcolepsy. Findings and caveats of the study: Same-patient CSF and blood CD4+ T cell clonotypes included HCRT-specific and TRIB2-specific autoreactive ones. Autoreactive clonotypes reportedly recurred in blood of same and different patients, not controls.

Profiling relied on immunoSEQ multiplex PCR, and the TCRdb table lists in-frame clones only, not all of them. The table includes tens of thousands of clones, roughly 77% detected once. To note about this clone: The antigen is undetermined.

V lost 6 bases and J lost 4; bases outside the gene matches: 2. From germline, CDR1 is SNHLY and CDR2 FYNNEI. CDR3 length: 15 amino acids. This chain joins TRBV2 and TRBJ2-3, with TRBD2 identical over 15 bases. Sequenced material: memory (CD45RA-) CD4+ T cells from blood. The source is a human donor in good health. CDR3 sequence (DNA): TGTGCCAGCAGCGGACTAGCGGGAGGGGCAGATACGCAGTATTTT. This gives the protein CASSGLAGGADTQYF. The full variable domain, completed using reference TRBV2 and TRBJ2-3, is EPEVTQTPSHQVTQMGQEVILRCVPISNHLYFYWYRQILGQKVEFLVSFYNNEISEKSEIFDDQFSVERPDGSNFTLKIRSTKLEDSAMYFCASSGLAGGADTQYFGPGTRLTVL.